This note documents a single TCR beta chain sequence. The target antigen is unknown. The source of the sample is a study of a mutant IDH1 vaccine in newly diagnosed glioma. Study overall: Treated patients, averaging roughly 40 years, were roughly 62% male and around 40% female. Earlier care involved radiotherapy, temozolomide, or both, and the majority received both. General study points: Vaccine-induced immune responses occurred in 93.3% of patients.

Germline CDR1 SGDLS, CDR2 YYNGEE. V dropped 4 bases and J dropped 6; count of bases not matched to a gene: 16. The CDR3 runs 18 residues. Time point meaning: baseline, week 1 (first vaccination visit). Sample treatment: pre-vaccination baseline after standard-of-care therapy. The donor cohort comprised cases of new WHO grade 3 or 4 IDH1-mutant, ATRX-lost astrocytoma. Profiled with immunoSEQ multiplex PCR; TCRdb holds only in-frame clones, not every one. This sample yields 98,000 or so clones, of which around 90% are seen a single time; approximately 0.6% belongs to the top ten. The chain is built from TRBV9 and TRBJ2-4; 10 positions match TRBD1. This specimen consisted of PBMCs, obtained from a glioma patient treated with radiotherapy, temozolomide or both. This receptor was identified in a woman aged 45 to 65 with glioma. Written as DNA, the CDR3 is TGTGCCAGCAGCCCGGGACAGGGGTATTCCCTACCTATAAACATTCAGTACTTC. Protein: CASSPGQGYSLPINIQYF.